This T cell receptor (beta chain) was obtained from a study of beta chain features in type 1 diabetes. Study-wide findings and caveats: Researchers report that Type 1 diabetes patients had moderately but significantly shorter TCRB CDR3s across all four CD4+ subsets.

A remark on this clone: Its specificity is not known.

The CDR3 contains 16 residues. Germline values: CDR1 SGHTA, CDR2 FQGNSA. V was clipped by 4 bases and J by 5 bases; unmatched bases: 9. Sorted CD4+ subsets: naive, central memory, regulatory, stem cell-like memory (CD45RO/CCR7/CD25/CD127/CD95/CD27 panel). Reverse transcribing all isolated RNA meant expressed TCRB transcripts were sequenced. Approximately 3.5 million reads, on average, came from each naive, central memory and regulatory T cell sample. Here immunoSEQ multiplex PCR was the method, and the copy in TCRdb shows in-frame clones only, minus some. The profile shows more than 550,000 clones, around 15% of them singletons.

What was sequenced was naive CD4+ T cells from blood. The TCR originated in a man aged 18 to 30 with type 1 diabetes. This chain connects TRBV7-2 to TRBJ1-3; 9 nucleotides agree with TRBD1. The CDR3 is CASSSTGGTGRNTIYF. The CDR3, as DNA: TGTGCCAGCAGCTCCACCGGTGGGACAGGGCGAAACACCATATATTTT.